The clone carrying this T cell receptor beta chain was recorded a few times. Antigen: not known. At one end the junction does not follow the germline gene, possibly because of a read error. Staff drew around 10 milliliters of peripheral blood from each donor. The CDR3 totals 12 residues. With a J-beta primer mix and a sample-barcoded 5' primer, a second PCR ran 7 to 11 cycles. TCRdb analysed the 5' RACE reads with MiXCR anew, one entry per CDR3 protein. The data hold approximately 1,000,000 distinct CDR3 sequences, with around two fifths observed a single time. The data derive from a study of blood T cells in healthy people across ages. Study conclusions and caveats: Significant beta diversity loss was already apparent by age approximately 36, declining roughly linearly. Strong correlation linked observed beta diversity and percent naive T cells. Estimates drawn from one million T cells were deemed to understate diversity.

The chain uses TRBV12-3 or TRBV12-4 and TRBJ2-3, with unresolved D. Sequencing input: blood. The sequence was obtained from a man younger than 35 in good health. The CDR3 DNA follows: TGTGCCAGCAGTTTAGGGCCAGATACGCGGTATTTT. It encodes CASSLGPDTRYF.